These 32 T cell receptor beta chains were all obtained from the same sample, sequenced in a study of persistence of HIV-infected CD4 T cells. Anti-CD3/anti-CD28 beads served as a nonspecific positive control stimulus. CD4+ T cells upregulating both CD40 ligand and CD69 were sorted as responding cells. No antigen has been identified for these receptors. This was the immunoSEQ version 4 assay in survey mode. The protocol was immunoSEQ multiplex PCR, while the TCRdb copy is restricted to in-frame clones and leaves out a portion. The sample carries around 45,000 clones, 80% to 95% recorded once. Sequences were derived from CD4+ T cells sorted from PBMCs after roughly 18-hour stimulation, sampled from a patient who received antiretroviral therapy. All receptors derive from an adult man with HIV who was CMV-seropositive.

This rearrangement joins TRBV18 to TRBJ2-3; 9 positions match TRBD1. Trimming took 3 bases from V and 2 from J; bases not matched to a gene: 3. Germline loops: CDR1 KGHSH, CDR2 LQKENI. This CDR3 is 15 amino acids long. CDR3 bases: TGTGCCAGCTCACCCCGGACAGGGGACACAGATACGCAGTATTTT. Protein sequence: CASSPRTGDTDTQYF.

This clone was detected once. This chain uses TRBV28 with TRBJ2-7; tentatively, D is TRBD1 (5 bases). The V gene lost 8 bases and the J gene lost 2 bases, with 13 bases spanning the gap. CDR1 is MDHEN and CDR2 is SYDVKM in the germline V gene. This CDR3 comprises 13 residues. The CDR3 coding sequence is TGTGCCAGCGGAACGACAGAACCCTACGAGCAGTACTTC. Translation: CASGTTEPYEQYF.

CDR3 sequence (DNA): TGTGCCAGCAGCTTTGAGGGGCAAGGGGCCAACGTCCTGACTTTC. It is translated as CASSFEGQGANVLTF. The J gene is TRBJ2-6, the V gene TRBV7-3; D possibly uses TRBD1 or TRBD2 (5 bases each). CDR3 length: 15 amino acids. Trimming removed 3 bases from V and 4 bases from J, with 10 bases in between. Germline CDR1 reads SGHTA; CDR2 reads FQGTGA. Full variable domain (outside the CDR3, taken from reference TRBV7-3 and TRBJ2-6): GAGVSQTPSNKVTEKGKYVELRCDPISGHTALYWYRQSLGQGPEFLIYFQGTGAADDSGLPNDRFFAVRPEGSVSTLKIQRTERGDSAVYLCASSFEGQGANVLTFGAGSRLTVL.

The rearrangement links TRBV7-3 to TRBJ2-3; 8 bases agree with TRBD2. This CDR3 comprises 14 residues. CDR1 is SGHTA, CDR2 FQGTGA, per germline. J gave up 0 bases and V 6 bases, and 2 bases lay outside the gene matches. The DNA for the CDR3 is TGTGCCAGCAGTTTAGCGGGGAGCACAGATACGCAGTATTTT. The encoded protein is CASSLAGSTDTQYF.

The chain employs TRBV19 and TRBJ1-3; possibly TRBD1 for D (5 bases). The CDR3 runs 15 residues. Germline values: CDR1 LNHDA, CDR2 SQIVND (reference sequence). The V gene lost 3 bases and the J gene lost 1 base, with 10 bases spanning the gap. This CDR3 reads CASSIARGSGNTIYF. The CDR3 nucleotides are TGTGCCAGTAGTATTGCGAGGGGATCTGGAAACACCATATATTTT.

The chain has TRBV19 and TRBJ1-1, with D perhaps TRBD1 (6 bases). Trimming left V 8 bases short and J 5 bases short, with 12 bases between. CDR1 is LNHDA, CDR2 SQIVND, per germline (reference sequence). The CDR3 is made up of 12 amino acids. The CDR3 loop is CASGNRVTEAFF. The CDR3, as DNA: TGTGCCAGTGGTAACAGGGTTACTGAAGCTTTCTTT.

The genes are TRBV7-3 and TRBJ2-2; D remains unclear. Trimming took 3 bases from V and 1 from J, leaving 3 bases between them. The CDR3 runs 13 residues. CDR1 is SGHTA, CDR2 FQGTGA, per germline. CDR3 sequence: CASSFRNTGELFF. The CDR3 bases are TGTGCCAGCAGCTTCCGGAACACCGGGGAGCTGTTTTTT. The full variable domain, in which reference TRBV7-3 and TRBJ2-2 provide the parts outside the CDR3, is GAGVSQTPSNKVTEKGKYVELRCDPISGHTALYWYRQSLGQGPEFLIYFQGTGAADDSGLPNDRFFAVRPEGSVSTLKIQRTERGDSAVYLCASSFRNTGELFFGEGSRLTVL.

This chain connects TRBV28 to TRBJ1-3; D may be TRBD1 (6 bases). V was clipped by 3 bases and J by 0 bases, with 12 bases between them. This CDR3 has 16 residues. Germline assignment: CDR1 MDHEN and CDR2 SYDVKM. In nucleotides, the CDR3 is TGTGCCAGCAGTTTCCCAGACAGGCTCTCTGGAAACACCATATATTTT. Protein product: CASSFPDRLSGNTIYF.

The chain is built from TRBV29-1 and TRBJ2-1; 7 nucleotides align to TRBD1. Losses at the gene ends were 6 bases for V and 4 bases for J; bases not matched to a gene: 3. From germline, CDR1 is SQVTM and CDR2 ANQGSEA. The CDR3 is made up of 12 amino acids. CDR3 region: CSVSTGYNEQFF. For the CDR3, the DNA is TGCAGCGTGTCGACAGGGTACAATGAGCAGTTCTTC.

The chain has TRBV28 and TRBJ1-5, with D maybe TRBD1 (5 bases). Germline CDR1 and CDR2: MDHEN and SYDVKM. The CDR3 runs 16 residues. Trimming pared 3 bases from V and 0 bases from J, leaving 12 bases between. The CDR3 sequence: CASSFGAAASNQPQHF. The CDR3 DNA reads TGTGCCAGCAGTTTTGGGGCGGCGGCTAGCAATCAGCCCCAGCATTTT.

V is TRBV7-9 and J is TRBJ2-7, with D unresolved. Germline assignment: CDR1 SEHNR and CDR2 FQNEAQ (reference sequence). The CDR3 loop spans 11 amino acids. V was pared by 4 bases and J by 5 bases, with 6 bases between. The CDR3 DNA follows: TGTGCCAGCAGCTGGAGCCACGAGCAGTACTTC. Translating gives CASSWSHEQYF.

The CDR3 nucleotides read TGTGCCAGCAGACAATCCTTAGGTCAGCCCCAGCATTTT. Amino acid sequence: CASRQSLGQPQHF. The chain employs TRBV6-5 and TRBJ1-5; no clear D gene. Germline values: CDR1 MNHEY, CDR2 SVGAGI. The CDR3 has 13 amino acids. Trimming shortened V by 6 bases and J by 6 bases, and 12 bases separated the two germline ends.

As DNA, the CDR3 is TGTGCCAGCAGCTTGGCTAGGTTGGGAGGCAAAAACATTCAGTACTTC. Translation: CASSLARLGGKNIQYF. The chain employs TRBV5-4 and TRBJ2-4; TRBD2 is a possible D gene (6 bases). The V and J ends lost 0 bases and 3 bases respectively, with 13 bases between them. Germline assignment: CDR1 SGHNT and CDR2 YYREEE (reference sequence). The CDR3 is 16 amino acids.

The rearrangement uses TRBV11-3 and TRBJ1-2; a possible D gene is TRBD1 (6 bases). Per germline, CDR1 SGHNT and CDR2 YENEEA. This CDR3 spans 14 amino acids. Trimming pared 3 bases from V and 1 base from J, leaving 9 bases between. CDR3 in amino acids: CASSFRGINYGYTF. The CDR3 nucleotides are TGTGCCAGCAGCTTTAGGGGGATTAACTATGGCTACACCTTC.

V and J are TRBV10-3 and TRBJ2-7, with unresolved D. This CDR3 spans 14 amino acids. V shed 0 bases and J shed 8 bases, with 14 bases lying between them. Germline values: CDR1 ENHRY, CDR2 SYGVKD. In DNA, the CDR3 is TGTGCCATCAGTGAGTCTGAACAGACCCCGAAGCAGTACTTC. It translates to CAISESEQTPKQYF.

This rearrangement joins TRBV5-1 to TRBJ1-4; no definite D call. CDR3 length equals 14 residues. Trimming shortened V by 4 bases and J by 7 bases, and 14 bases separated the two germline ends. CDR1 and CDR2 (germline): SGHRS, YFSETQ. The CDR3 sequence: CASSLGGPGEKLFF. CDR3 sequence (DNA): TGCGCCAGCAGCCTCGGTGGGCCCGGTGAAAAACTGTTTTTT. Complete variable domain (other parts from reference TRBV5-1 and TRBJ1-4): KAGVTQTPRYLIKTRGQQVTLSCSPISGHRSVSWYQQTPGQGLQFLFEYFSETQRNKGNFPGRFSGRQFSNSRSEMNVSTLELGDSALYLCASSLGGPGEKLFFGSGTQLSVL.

This chain connects TRBV19 to TRBJ1-1; D remains ambiguous. This CDR3 has 13 amino acids. The ends were cut back, 4 bases at V and 1 base at J, with 7 bases in the middle. Looked up from germline, CDR1 is LNHDA and CDR2 is SQIVND (reference sequence). CDR3 in amino acids: CASSNNGNTEAFF. For the CDR3, the DNA is TGTGCCAGTAGTAACAATGGGAACACTGAAGCTTTCTTT.

In regard to this clone: This sample includes further DNA sequences coding for the same CDR3. V gene TRBV5-1 combines with J gene TRBJ1-1; the D gene is possibly TRBD1 (5 bases). CDR1 and CDR2 (germline): SGHRS, YFSETQ. This CDR3 has 14 amino acids. Trimming cost V 0 bases and J 1 base, with 7 bases left between them. The CDR3 nucleotides are TGCGCCAGCAGCTTGGGGGGACCGAACACTGAAGCTTTCTTT. This encodes CASSLGGPNTEAFF.

This clone was counted once. The J gene is TRBJ2-2, the V gene TRBV7-9, with unresolved D. Germline V lookup: CDR1 SEHNR, CDR2 FQNEAQ (reference sequence). The CDR3 is 14 residues long. The V end was cut by 2 bases, the J end by 5 bases, with 9 bases between. The CDR3 DNA is TGTGCCAGCAGCTTATCCGGCCAGACCGGGGAGCTGTTTTTT. Amino acid sequence: CASSLSGQTGELFF.

The gene calls are TRBV7-2 and TRBJ2-3; 13 nucleotides line up with TRBD2. The CDR3 runs 14 residues. Germline V lookup: CDR1 SGHTA, CDR2 FQGNSA. V gave up 6 bases and J gave up 9 bases; unmatched junction bases: 6. CDR3 in amino acids: CASRGLAGTSTQYF. The CDR3 coding sequence is TGTGCCAGCAGGGGACTAGCGGGGACCTCGACGCAGTATTTT.

This rearrangement joins TRBV7-3 to TRBJ2-3; no clear D gene. The CDR3 totals 13 residues. With 1 base removed from V and 8 bases from J, the gap between germline ends came to 10 bases. Germline lookup yields CDR1 SGHTA and CDR2 FQGTGA. Here the CDR3 DNA reads TGTGCCAGCAGCTTAAAGGCGGTTGGTACGCAGTATTTT. Its translation: CASSLKAVGTQYF.

This rearrangement joins TRBV5-8 to TRBJ2-7; D is ambiguous. V lost 3 bases to trimming and J lost 2 bases, with 15 bases between them. CDR1 and CDR2 from the germline V gene are SGHTS and YDEGEE. The CDR3 spans 15 residues. Written as DNA, the CDR3 is TGTGCCAGCAGCTACGATCAAGACGGAGCCTACGAGCAGTACTTC. Translation gives CASSYDQDGAYEQYF. Full variable domain (outside the CDR3, taken from reference TRBV5-8 and TRBJ2-7): EAGVTQSPTHLIKTRGQQATLRCSPISGHTSVYWYQQALGLGLQFLLWYDEGEERNRGNFPPRFSGRQFPNYSSELNVNALELEDSALYLCASSYDQDGAYEQYFGPGTRLTVT.

Only one count was recorded for this clone. The chain carries TRBV5-4 and TRBJ1-1; a possible D gene is TRBD1 (5 bases). V lost 3 bases and J 1 base, leaving 16 bases between the germline ends. CDR3 length: 16 residues. Germline V gene lookup returns CDR1 SGHNT and CDR2 YYREEE (reference sequence). This CDR3 reads CASSSHKQARNTEAFF. Here the CDR3 DNA reads TGTGCCAGCAGCTCCCATAAACAGGCGAGGAACACTGAAGCTTTCTTT.

The chain has TRBV5-4 and TRBJ1-2; TRBD1 might be the D (6 bases). Trimming cost V 4 bases and J 4 bases, with 14 bases left between them. CDR1 is SGHNT, CDR2 YYREEE, per germline (reference sequence). CDR3 length equals 14 residues. CDR3 coding DNA: TGTGCCAGCAGCGTAGACCAGGGGATCTATGGCTACACCTTC. Its translation is CASSVDQGIYGYTF.

The genes are TRBV6-6 and TRBJ2-7, with 8 bases identical to TRBD1. Germline loops: CDR1 MNHNY, CDR2 SVGAGI (reference sequence). V lost 7 bases to trimming and J lost 2 bases; unmatched junction nucleotides: 4. This CDR3 is 13 amino acids long. The CDR3 coding sequence is TGTGCCAGCACTCAGACAGGGGCCTACGAGCAGTACTTC. This gives the protein CASTQTGAYEQYF.

This clone was detected once. This rearrangement joins TRBV7-8 to TRBJ2-3; D is possibly TRBD2 (6 bases). The V end lost 1 base, the J end lost 1 base, and 9 bases lay between the germline ends. In germline, CDR1 is SGHVS, CDR2 FQNEAQ. The CDR3 is 15 residues long. This CDR3 reads CASSLEASGTDTQYF. The CDR3 bases are TGTGCCAGCAGCTTAGAGGCTAGCGGCACAGATACGCAGTATTTT.

The table lists this clone with a few counts. V gene TRBV19 combines with J gene TRBJ1-2; no definite D call. This CDR3 contains 11 residues. The germline gives CDR1 LNHDA, CDR2 SQIVND (reference sequence). V shed 11 bases and J shed 8 bases, with 15 bases lying between them. CDR3 sequence (DNA): TGTGCCCGAAAAACTTTTAGGGGCTACACCTTC. Protein sequence: CARKTFRGYTF.

The genes are TRBV5-1 and TRBJ2-6; TRBD2 might be the D (6 bases). Per germline, CDR1 SGHRS and CDR2 YFSETQ. CDR3 size: 17 residues. V gave up 0 bases and J gave up 4 bases, with 14 bases separating them. The CDR3 DNA sequence: TGCGCCAGCAGCTTGGCCCTTGGGGGGAGAGGGGCCAACGTCCTGACTTTC. Translated: CASSLALGGRGANVLTF.

CDR3 sequence: CASSYTDKLAEAFF. CDR3 in DNA: TGTGCCAGCAGTTACACTGACAAATTGGCTGAAGCTTTCTTT. The J gene is TRBJ1-1, the V gene TRBV6-5; no definite D call. The CDR3 covers 14 residues. V shed 2 bases and J shed 6 bases, with 13 bases lying between them. From germline, CDR1 is MNHEY and CDR2 SVGAGI.

V and J are TRBV3-1 (or the pseudogene TRBV3-2) and TRBJ1-2; D is unresolved. CDR1 LGHDT and CDR2 YNNKEL come from the germline V gene (reference sequence). V lost 1 base to trimming and J lost 4 bases, with 13 bases between them. The CDR3 is made up of 15 amino acids. The CDR3 DNA sequence: TGTGCCAGCAGCCAAGGCCCCGACGGTCTCTATGGCTACACCTTC. Its protein is CASSQGPDGLYGYTF.

The chain uses TRBV9 and TRBJ2-2; either TRBD1 or TRBD2 may supply D (5 bases each). The CDR3 is made up of 15 amino acids. Trimming took off 1 base at V and 4 bases at J, with 11 bases between the two ends. Germline V CDR1 and CDR2: SGDLS, YYNGEE. CDR3 region: CASSVLGAGTGELFF. DNA of the CDR3: TGTGCCAGCAGCGTATTAGGGGCGGGCACCGGGGAGCTGTTTTTT.

The chain is built from TRBV7-2 and TRBJ1-5; no definite D call. Trimming pared 5 bases from V and 4 bases from J, leaving 15 bases between. The CDR3 loop spans 15 amino acids. CDR1 is SGHTA, CDR2 FQGNSA, per germline. CDR3 nucleotide sequence: TGTGCCAGCAGCCCCCAAATCAGTGGGAATCAGCCCCAGCATTTT. Translation: CASSPQISGNQPQHF.